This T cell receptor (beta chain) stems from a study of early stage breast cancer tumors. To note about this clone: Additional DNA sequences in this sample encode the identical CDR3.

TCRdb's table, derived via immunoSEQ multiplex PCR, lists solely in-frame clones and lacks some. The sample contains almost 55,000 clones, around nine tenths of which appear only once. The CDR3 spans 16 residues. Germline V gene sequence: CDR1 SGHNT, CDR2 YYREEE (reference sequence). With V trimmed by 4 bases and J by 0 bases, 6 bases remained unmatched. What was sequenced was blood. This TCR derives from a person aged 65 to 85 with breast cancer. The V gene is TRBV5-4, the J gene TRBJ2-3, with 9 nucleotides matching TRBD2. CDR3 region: CASSPGTSRSTDTQYF. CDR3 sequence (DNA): TGTGCCAGCAGCCCTGGGACTAGCAGGAGCACAGATACGCAGTATTTT.